Listed below are T cell receptor beta chains from one sample, sequenced in a study of tissue T cells after allogeneic stem cell transplantation. Here immunoSEQ multiplex PCR was the method, and the copy in TCRdb shows in-frame clones only, minus some. This sample yields 25,000 to 30,000 clones, of which about 90% are seen a single time; about 2% belongs to the top ten. The specimen comprised blood, sampled before transplantation. Source of these receptors: an older male donor who later had graft-versus-host disease after an allogeneic stem cell transplant. CDR3s leave out the opening cysteine and the closing phenylalanine or tryptophan. The size entry is marked missing in some rows and otherwise reads once, few, many or a size class.

.	TRBV18	ASSLEMNTEAF
few	TRBV28	ASSPRWATTNEKLF
.	TRBV28	ASRQEGPYEQY
.	TRBV5-1	ASSSNHEQY
.	TRBV6-6	ASSRSTDTQY
.	TRBV28	ASKSTDTQY
.	TRBV15	ATSRREGTDTQY
.	TRBV18	ASSPAAYNEQF
.	TRBV5-4	ASSLKLAAATNEQF
.	TRBV7-2	ASSGWSGSYNEQF
once	TRBV5-4	ASSLRGMNTEAF
once	TRBV5-4	ASSSAGLPSYEQY
.	TRBV27	ASSLKGGRQGNEKLF